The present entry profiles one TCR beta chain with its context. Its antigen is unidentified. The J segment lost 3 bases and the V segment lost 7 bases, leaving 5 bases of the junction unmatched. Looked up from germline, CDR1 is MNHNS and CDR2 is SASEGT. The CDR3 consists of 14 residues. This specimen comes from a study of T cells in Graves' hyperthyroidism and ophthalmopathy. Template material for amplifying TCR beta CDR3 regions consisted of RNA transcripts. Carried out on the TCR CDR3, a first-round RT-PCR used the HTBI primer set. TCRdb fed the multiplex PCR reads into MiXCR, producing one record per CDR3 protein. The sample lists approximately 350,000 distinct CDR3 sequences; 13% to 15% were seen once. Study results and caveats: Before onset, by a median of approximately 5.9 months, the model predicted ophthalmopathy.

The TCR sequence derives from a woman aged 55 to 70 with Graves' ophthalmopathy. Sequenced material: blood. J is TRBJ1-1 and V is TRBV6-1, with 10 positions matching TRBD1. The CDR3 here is CASKRGTGDTEAFF. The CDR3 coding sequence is TGTGCCAGCAAAAGAGGGACAGGGGACACTGAAGCTTTCTTT.